The 21 T cell receptor beta chains below all came from one sample that was sequenced in a study of CD8+ T cells in alopecia areata. Sequencing templates came from extracted RNA that was reverse transcribed into cDNA. Here immunoSEQ multiplex PCR was the method, and the copy in TCRdb shows in-frame clones only, minus some. The sample lists some 110,000 clones, roughly two fifths occurring once. The sequenced sample was CD4+ T cells sorted from blood. These receptors were taken from a human donor with alopecia areata.

This clone was counted a few times. The chain carries TRBV15 and TRBJ2-7, with D perhaps TRBD1 or TRBD2 (6 bases each). The CDR3 runs to 17 residues. The germline CDR1 and CDR2 sequences are LNHNV and YYDKDF (reference sequence). Trimming left V 5 bases short and J 5 bases short, with 25 bases between. The CDR3, as DNA: TGTGCCACCAGCGACAGTTGGGGGGCAGGGCGGTCCCACGAGCAGTACTTC. This gives the protein CATSDSWGAGRSHEQYF.

A few counts support this clone. In nucleotides, the CDR3 is TGCAGCGTTGCTTCGGACAGCTCAGATACGCAGTATTTT. Protein sequence: CSVASDSSDTQYF. The chain uses TRBV29-1 and TRBJ2-3, with a possible D match to TRBD1 (6 bases). The germline V gene has CDR1 SQVTM and CDR2 ANQGSEA. The CDR3 runs 13 residues. V was pared by 4 bases and J by 4 bases, with 12 bases between.

A few counts support this clone. The chain has TRBV28 and TRBJ2-1, with D possibly TRBD2 on 6 matching bases. In germline, CDR1 is MDHEN, CDR2 SYDVKM. Trimming left V 3 bases short and J 3 bases short, with 9 bases between. There are 14 residues in the CDR3. The CDR3 bases are TGTGCCAGCAGTTTCATCGGGGGCTACAATGAGCAGTTCTTC. This encodes CASSFIGGYNEQFF.

The chain is built from TRBV29-1 and TRBJ2-1; TRBD1 is a possible D gene (6 bases). Per the germline V gene, CDR1 is SQVTM and CDR2 is ANQGSEA. V was trimmed by 6 bases and J by 3 bases, leaving 15 bases between them. The CDR3 length is 14 residues. The CDR3 reads CSVRQDWFYNEQFF. In DNA, the CDR3 is TGCAGCGTCCGACAGGATTGGTTCTACAATGAGCAGTTCTTC.

This clone was seen a handful of times. V gene TRBV29-1 combines with J gene TRBJ1-2; D is uncertain. Looked up from germline, CDR1 is SQVTM and CDR2 is ANQGSEA. V lost 0 bases and J 11 bases, leaving 7 bases between the germline ends. This CDR3 spans 10 amino acids. The CDR3: CSVEDLGYTF. CDR3 nucleotide sequence: TGCAGCGTTGAAGACTTGGGGTACACCTTC.

This clone showed up just a few times. The rearrangement joins TRBV28 to TRBJ1-2; D gene unclear. The germline CDR1 and CDR2 sequences are MDHEN and SYDVKM. This CDR3 has 15 residues. The ends were cut back, 6 bases at V and 4 bases at J, with 18 bases in the middle. CDR3 nucleotide sequence: TGTGCCAGCAGGCCCCGGGGAGATTTGGGCTATGGCTACACCTTC. This gives the protein CASRPRGDLGYGYTF.

This chain uses TRBV20-1 with TRBJ2-1; D is uncertain. Germline V gives CDR1 DFQATT, CDR2 SNEGSKA (reference sequence). The CDR3 length is 11 residues. V was trimmed by 2 bases and J by 8 bases, leaving 7 bases between them. The CDR3 here is CSARLHYEQFF. The CDR3 DNA is TGCAGTGCTAGACTGCACTATGAGCAGTTCTTC.

The rearrangement uses TRBV28 and TRBJ2-5, with a possible D match to TRBD2 (5 bases). CDR1 is MDHEN, CDR2 SYDVKM, per germline. Trimming took off 5 bases at V and 2 bases at J, with 18 bases between the two ends. This CDR3 has 16 amino acids. The CDR3 is CASSPALGRTQETQYF. In DNA, the CDR3 is TGTGCCAGCAGTCCGGCGCTCGGACGGACTCAAGAGACCCAGTACTTC.

This chain uses TRBV29-1 with TRBJ1-6; maybe TRBD1 (5 bases). Germline CDR1 reads SQVTM; CDR2 reads ANQGSEA. The CDR3 spans 13 residues. V was cut by 6 bases and J by 5 bases, with 11 bases left in between. CDR3 in amino acids: CSVGTGDNSPLHF. CDR3 in DNA: TGCAGCGTGGGGACTGGTGATAATTCACCCCTCCACTTT.

The chain uses TRBV30 and TRBJ2-1, with D perhaps TRBD2 (6 bases). The CDR3 length is 17 residues. Trimming stripped 7 bases from V and 0 bases from J, with 22 bases between. The V gene's germline CDR1 is GTSNPN and CDR2 SVGIG (reference sequence). The CDR3 reads CASTKSGQASSYNEQFF. The CDR3 DNA follows: TGTGCCTCGACTAAGAGCGGGCAGGCCAGCTCCTACAATGAGCAGTTCTTC.

This clone was recorded a few times. In DNA form, the CDR3 reads TGTGCCAGCAGCTTACTCCGATCACAAGAGACCCAGTACTTC. Translation: CASSLLRSQETQYF. The gene calls are TRBV7-2 and TRBJ2-5; no reliable D call. Trimming cost V 2 bases and J 2 bases, with 9 bases left between them. The CDR3 runs to 14 residues. Germline CDR1 SGHTA, CDR2 FQGNSA.

This clone turned up a few times. Other DNA sequences in this sample translate to the same CDR3. The chain joins TRBV5-6 to TRBJ2-5; 7 bases agree with TRBD1. The V gene's germline CDR1 is SGHDT and CDR2 YYEEEE. The CDR3 is made up of 14 amino acids. With V trimmed by 3 bases and J by 0 bases, 2 bases remained unmatched. The CDR3 DNA reads TGTGCCAGCAGCTGGGGGACAGACCAAGAGACCCAGTACTTC. As protein: CASSWGTDQETQYF. The full variable domain, its missing parts supplied by reference TRBV5-6 and TRBJ2-5, is DAGVTQSPTHLIKTRGQQVTLRCSPKSGHDTVSWYQQALGQGPQFIFQYYEEEERQRGNFPDRFSGHQFPNYSSELNVNALLLGDSALYLCASSWGTDQETQYFGPGTRLLVL.

This clone was recorded once. The V call is TRBV5-1, the J call TRBJ1-1; D remains ambiguous. The V and J ends lost 3 bases and 5 bases respectively, with 17 bases between them. The CDR3 extends over 15 amino acids. Germline V gene lookup returns CDR1 SGHRS and CDR2 YFSETQ. DNA of the CDR3: TGCGCCAGCAGCTCCTCGCCTCCTTCGGGTACTGAAGCTTTCTTT. This sequence encodes CASSSSPPSGTEAFF.

This clone was detected a few times. V is TRBV23-1 and J is TRBJ2-7, with 12 bases aligning to TRBD2. TRBV23-1 is treated as an ORF (open reading frame) with a function not yet certain. The CDR3 runs 17 residues. With V trimmed by 0 bases and J by 5 bases, 8 bases remained unmatched. CDR3 amino acids: CASSQSAPSGGAHEQYF. CDR3 sequence (DNA): TGCGCCAGCAGTCAATCCGCCCCTAGCGGGGGGGCCCACGAGCAGTACTTC.

DNA of the CDR3: TGTGCCAGCAGCGTAGATCCGACCTCCACAGATACGCAGTATTTT. It codes for CASSVDPTSTDTQYF. The V call is TRBV9, the J call TRBJ2-3; D uncertain. Between the trimmed V and J ends, which lost 0 bases and 2 bases, there was a span of 10 bases. Germline values: CDR1 SGDLS, CDR2 YYNGEE. The CDR3 is 15 residues long.

The V gene is TRBV19, the J gene TRBJ2-7, with D possibly called TRBD1 or TRBD2 (5 bases each). The CDR3 is 15 residues long. The ends were cut back, 6 bases at V and 5 bases at J, with 20 bases in the middle. Germline CDR1 reads LNHDA; CDR2 reads SQIVND (reference sequence). The CDR3 coding sequence is TGTGCCAGTAGCGATACCGGGACGGGGCGGGACGAGCAGTACTTC. This codes for CASSDTGTGRDEQYF.

This chain uses TRBV29-1 with TRBJ1-1; D not certain. CDR3 length equals 13 residues. Trimming left V 4 bases short and J 4 bases short, with 13 bases between. The germline CDR1 and CDR2 sequences are SQVTM and ANQGSEA. The CDR3 loop is CSVVSVYGTEAFF. CDR3 DNA sequence: TGCAGCGTTGTAAGCGTGTATGGCACTGAAGCTTTCTTT.

This chain connects TRBV5-1 to TRBJ2-7; a possible D gene is TRBD1 (6 bases). V lost 3 bases to trimming and J lost 1 base, with 8 bases between them. The CDR3 has 13 amino acids. CDR1 is SGHRS and CDR2 is YFSETQ in the germline V gene. The CDR3 protein is CASSSDRSYEQYF. CDR3 DNA sequence: TGCGCCAGCAGCTCGGACAGATCCTACGAGCAGTACTTC. Filled out from reference TRBV5-1 and TRBJ2-7, the complete variable domain reads KAGVTQTPRYLIKTRGQQVTLSCSPISGHRSVSWYQQTPGQGLQFLFEYFSETQRNKGNFPGRFSGRQFSNSRSEMNVSTLELGDSALYLCASSSDRSYEQYFGPGTRLTVT.

This clone was seen more than once but under ten times. The CDR3 here is CASSYLGSAGYTF. DNA for the CDR3: TGTGCCAGCAGTTACTTAGGCTCCGCGGGTTACACCTTC. The chain employs TRBV6-6 and TRBJ1-2; no clear D gene. This CDR3 has 13 amino acids. Per germline, CDR1 MNHNY and CDR2 SVGAGI (reference sequence). V gave up 1 base and J gave up 11 bases, with 14 bases separating them.

This clone was observed a handful of times. The gene calls are TRBV7-2 and TRBJ2-7; D is perhaps TRBD2 (5 bases). From germline, CDR1 is SGHTA and CDR2 FQGNSA. The length of the CDR3 is 15 residues. With 3 bases removed from V and 0 bases from J, the gap between germline ends came to 12 bases. The CDR3 spells CASSFGAVSSYEQYF. The DNA of the CDR3 is TGTGCCAGCAGCTTTGGAGCGGTGAGCTCCTACGAGCAGTACTTC.

The chain combines TRBV28 with TRBJ2-1, with D perhaps TRBD2 (6 bases). Germline CDR1 MDHEN, CDR2 SYDVKM. V was clipped by 3 bases and J by 5 bases, with 14 bases between them. CDR3 size: 15 residues. The CDR3 protein is CASSFGRGGNNEQFF. CDR3 sequence (DNA): TGTGCCAGCAGTTTCGGGCGGGGCGGCAACAATGAGCAGTTCTTC.